This T cell receptor (beta chain) was recovered during a study of persistence of HIV-infected CD4 T cells. Study in general: Donors had been on suppressive ART for a median of approximately eight years.

The CDR3 extends over 15 amino acids. CDR1 and CDR2 from the germline V gene are SGHDT and YYEEEE. V was pared by 4 bases and J by 0 bases, with 11 bases between. Notes on this clone: Its cognate antigen is unknown.

The libraries were made with immunoSEQ version 4 in survey mode. The protocol was immunoSEQ multiplex PCR, while the TCRdb copy is restricted to in-frame clones and leaves out a portion. Of under 7,000 clones in the sample, about 67% were seen once. Lysates of CMV-infected fibroblasts at around 9.1 ug/mL stimulated these cells. Sorting selected CD4+ T cells upregulating both CD40 ligand and CD69. PBMCs were depleted of CD8+ T cells before stimulation. Sequences were derived from CD4+ T cells sorted from PBMCs after roughly 17-hour stimulation, sampled from a patient who received antiretroviral therapy. This receptor was obtained from an adult man with HIV who was CMV-seropositive. The V and J genes are TRBV5-6 and TRBJ1-3; D possibly corresponds to TRBD1 (6 bases). The CDR3 is CASSPKTGSGNTIYF. CDR3 nucleotides: TGTGCCAGCAGCCCCAAGACAGGCTCTGGAAACACCATATATTTT.